This section outlines one TCR beta chain sequence together with its context. What it binds is unknown. Germline CDR1 reads SEHNR; CDR2 reads FQNEAQ (reference sequence). Trimming took 5 bases from V and 7 from J, leaving 12 bases between them. The CDR3 contains 12 residues. Investigators profiled TCR beta VDJ and CDR3 from genomic DNA template. A single record per CDR3 protein comes from TCRdb applying MiXCR to the reads. This sample has about 120,000 distinct CDR3 sequences, with 45% to 60% found just once. This entry comes from a study of CD8+CD57+ T cells in acquired aplastic anemia. Study observations and caveats: Patients had around 28 CD8+ CDR3 sequences in common with controls (the shared set).

In patients chosen for sequencing, flow cytometry had shown CD8+CD57+ cell expansion. As a group, the patients uniformly had severe acquired aplastic anemia. This clonotype was obtained from a human donor with aplastic anemia. Material: sorted CD4+, CD8+, or CD8+CD57+ T cells (not recorded which) from PBMCs. V and J are TRBV7-9 and TRBJ2-7, with a tentative D call TRBD2 (6 bases). The CDR3 region is CASSDSGVEQYF. CDR3 bases: TGTGCCAGCAGCGATTCGGGGGTTGAGCAGTACTTC.